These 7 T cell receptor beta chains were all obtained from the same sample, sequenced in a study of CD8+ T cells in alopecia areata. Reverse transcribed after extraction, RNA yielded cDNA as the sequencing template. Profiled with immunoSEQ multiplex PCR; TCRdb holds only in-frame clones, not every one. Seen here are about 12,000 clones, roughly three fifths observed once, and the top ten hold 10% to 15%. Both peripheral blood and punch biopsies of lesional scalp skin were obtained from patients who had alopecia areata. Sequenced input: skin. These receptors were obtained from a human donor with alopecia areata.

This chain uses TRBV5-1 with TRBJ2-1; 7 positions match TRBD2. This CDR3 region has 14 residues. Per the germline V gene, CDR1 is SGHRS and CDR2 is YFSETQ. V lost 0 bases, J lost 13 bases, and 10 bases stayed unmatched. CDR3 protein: CASSLAVGGSFQFF. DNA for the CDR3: TGCGCCAGCAGCTTGGCGGTCGGGGGGTCCTTCCAGTTCTTC.

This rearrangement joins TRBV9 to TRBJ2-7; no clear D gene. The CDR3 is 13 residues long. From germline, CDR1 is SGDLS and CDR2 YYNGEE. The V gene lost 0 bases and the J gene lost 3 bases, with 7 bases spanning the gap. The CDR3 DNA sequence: TGTGCCAGCAGCGTAGCTCCCGTCTACGAGCAGTACTTC. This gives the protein CASSVAPVYEQYF.

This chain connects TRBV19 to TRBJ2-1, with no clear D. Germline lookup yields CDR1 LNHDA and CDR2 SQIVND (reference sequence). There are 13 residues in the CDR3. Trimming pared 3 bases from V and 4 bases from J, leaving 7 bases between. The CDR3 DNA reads TGTGCCAGTAGTATCGGCCGGTACAATGAGCAGTTCTTC. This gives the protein CASSIGRYNEQFF.

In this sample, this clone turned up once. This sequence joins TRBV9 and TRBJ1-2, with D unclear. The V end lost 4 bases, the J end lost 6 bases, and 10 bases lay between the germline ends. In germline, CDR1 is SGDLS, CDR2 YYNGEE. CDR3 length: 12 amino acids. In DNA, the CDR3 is TGTGCCAGCAGCCCACCTGATAATGGCTACACCTTC. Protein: CASSPPDNGYTF.

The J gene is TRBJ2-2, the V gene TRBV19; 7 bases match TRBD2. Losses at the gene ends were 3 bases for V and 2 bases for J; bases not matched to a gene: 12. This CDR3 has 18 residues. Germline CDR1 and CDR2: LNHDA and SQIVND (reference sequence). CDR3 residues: CASSIPRMASGNTGELFF. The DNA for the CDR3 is TGTGCCAGTAGTATCCCCAGGATGGCTAGCGGAAACACCGGGGAGCTGTTTTTT.

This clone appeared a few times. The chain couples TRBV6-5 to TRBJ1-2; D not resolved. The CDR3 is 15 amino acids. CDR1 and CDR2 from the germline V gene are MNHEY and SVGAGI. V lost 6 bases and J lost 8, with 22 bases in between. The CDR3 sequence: CASSPLEGPLRGYTF. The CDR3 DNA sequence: TGTGCCAGCAGCCCCCTGGAGGGCCCATTGCGGGGCTACACCTTC.

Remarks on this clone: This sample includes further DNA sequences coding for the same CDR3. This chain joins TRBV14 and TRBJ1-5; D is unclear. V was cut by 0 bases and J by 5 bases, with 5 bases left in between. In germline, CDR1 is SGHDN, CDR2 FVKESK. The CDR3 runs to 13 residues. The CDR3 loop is CASSQERDQPQHF. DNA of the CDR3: TGTGCCAGCAGCCAAGAACGGGATCAGCCCCAGCATTTT. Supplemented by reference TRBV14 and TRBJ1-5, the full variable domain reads EAGVTQFPSHSVIEKGQTVTLRCDPISGHDNLYWYRRVMGKEIKFLLHFVKESKQDESGMPNNRFLAERTGGTYSTLKVQPAELEDSGVYFCASSQERDQPQHFGDGTRLSIL.